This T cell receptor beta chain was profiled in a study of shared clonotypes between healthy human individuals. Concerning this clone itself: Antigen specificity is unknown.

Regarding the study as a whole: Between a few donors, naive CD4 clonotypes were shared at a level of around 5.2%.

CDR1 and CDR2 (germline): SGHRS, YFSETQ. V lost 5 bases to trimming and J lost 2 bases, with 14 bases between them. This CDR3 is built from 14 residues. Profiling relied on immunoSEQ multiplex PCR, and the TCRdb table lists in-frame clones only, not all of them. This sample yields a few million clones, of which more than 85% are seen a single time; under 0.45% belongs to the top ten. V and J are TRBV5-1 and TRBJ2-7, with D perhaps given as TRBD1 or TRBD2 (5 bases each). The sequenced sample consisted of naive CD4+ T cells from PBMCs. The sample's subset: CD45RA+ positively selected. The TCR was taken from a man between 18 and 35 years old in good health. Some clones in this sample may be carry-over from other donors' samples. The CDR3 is CASSAGTGAYEQYF. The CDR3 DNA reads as TGCGCCAGCAGTGCCGGGACGGGTGCCTACGAGCAGTACTTC.